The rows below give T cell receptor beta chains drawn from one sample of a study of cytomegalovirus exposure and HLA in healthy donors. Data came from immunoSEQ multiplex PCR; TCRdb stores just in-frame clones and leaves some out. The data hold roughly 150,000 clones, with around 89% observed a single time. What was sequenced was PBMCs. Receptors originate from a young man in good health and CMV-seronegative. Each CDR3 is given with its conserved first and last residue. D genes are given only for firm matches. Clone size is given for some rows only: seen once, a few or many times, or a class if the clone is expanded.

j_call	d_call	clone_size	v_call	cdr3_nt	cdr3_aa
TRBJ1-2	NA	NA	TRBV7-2	TGTGCCAGCAGCTTAGAGTCAGGGAATGGTGGCTACACCTTC	CASSLESGNGGYTF
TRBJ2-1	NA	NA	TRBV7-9	TGTGCCAGCAGCATCAGGACCTCCCAGGGGGGCAATGAGCAGTTCTTC	CASSIRTSQGGNEQFF
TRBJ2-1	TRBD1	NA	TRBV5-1	TGCGCCAGCAGCTTGGGGAGTGACAGGGGGCAGTTCTTC	CASSLGSDRGQFF
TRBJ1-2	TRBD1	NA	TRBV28	TGTGCCAGCAGTCCAACAGGGGGCTTTCAAAGCTACACCTTC	CASSPTGGFQSYTF
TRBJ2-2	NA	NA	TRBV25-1	TGTGCCAGCAGTGAATTTCTCACCGGGGAGCTGTTTTTT	CASSEFLTGELFF
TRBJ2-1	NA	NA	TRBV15	TGTGCCACCAGCGACCTTTCGCAGGGTAGCTACAATGAGCAGTTCTTC	CATSDLSQGSYNEQFF
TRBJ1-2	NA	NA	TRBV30	TGTGCCTGGAGCGGACAGTACTATGGCTACACCTTC	CAWSGQYYGYTF
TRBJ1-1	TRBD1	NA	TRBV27	TGTGCCAGCAGAAGGGACAGGGTGCAGAGCACTGAAGCTTTCTTT	CASRRDRVQSTEAFF
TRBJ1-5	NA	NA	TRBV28	TGTGCCAGCAGTTTTATGGTCACACCCCAGCATTTT	CASSFMVTPQHF
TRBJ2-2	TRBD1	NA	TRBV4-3	TGCGCCAGCAGCCAAACCGGGACAGATGTGAACACCGGGGAGCTGTTTTTT	CASSQTGTDVNTGELFF
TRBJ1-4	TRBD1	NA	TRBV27	TGTGCCAGCAGTTTAGGGGGACAGGGTAACGAAAAACTGTTTTTT	CASSLGGQGNEKLFF
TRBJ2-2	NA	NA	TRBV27	TGTGCCAGCAGTAAAGACAAAACCGCGAACACCGGGGAGCTGTTTTTT	CASSKDKTANTGELFF
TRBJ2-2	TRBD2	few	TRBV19	TGTGCCACCGTAAAAACGGGGGGCACCGGGGAGCTGTTTTTT	CATVKTGGTGELFF
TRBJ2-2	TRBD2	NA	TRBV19	TGTGCCAGTAGTATCGGTAGCGGGAGGGCCGGAGGGGAGCTGTTTTTT	CASSIGSGRAGGELFF
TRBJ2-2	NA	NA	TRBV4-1	TGCGCCAGCAGCCAAGAGCGGACTGCGAACACCGGGGAGCTGTTTTTT	CASSQERTANTGELFF
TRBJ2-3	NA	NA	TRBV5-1	TGCGCCAGCAGCTTGAAATTAGCGGGCACAGATACGCAGTATTTT	CASSLKLAGTDTQYF
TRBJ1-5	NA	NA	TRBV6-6	TGTGCCAGCAGTTACTCGTATCAGGGTTCAGCCCAGCATTTT	CASSYSYQGSAQHF
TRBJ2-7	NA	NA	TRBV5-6	TGTGCCAGCAGCTTGTCCAGGGCTAACTACGAGCAGTACTTC	CASSLSRANYEQYF
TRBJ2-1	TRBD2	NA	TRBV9	TGTGCCAGCAGCGTGACGATTAGCGGGGGGAGCTCCTACAATGAGCAGTTCTTC	CASSVTISGGSSYNEQFF
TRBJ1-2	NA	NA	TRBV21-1	TGTGCCAGCAGCAAAAGACCGGGACAGTTATATGGCTACACCTTC	CASSKRPGQLYGYTF
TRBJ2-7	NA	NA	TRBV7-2	TGTGCCAGCAGCTTAGGGGCAGGGCAAGTCTACGAGCAGTACTTC	CASSLGAGQVYEQYF
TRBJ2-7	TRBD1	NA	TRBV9	TGTGCCAGCAGCCCCCGGGACAGTCTCTACGAGCAGTACTTC	CASSPRDSLYEQYF
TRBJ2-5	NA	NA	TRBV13	TGTGCCAGCAGCTTCTGGAGGTCAGAGACCCAGTACTTC	CASSFWRSETQYF
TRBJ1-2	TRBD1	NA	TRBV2	TGTGCCAGCCTTAAAACCGCGGGACAGCGCAAGGGGGGCTACACCTTC	CASLKTAGQRKGGYTF
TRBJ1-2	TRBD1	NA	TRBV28	TGTGCCAGCAGCACCGTCGACAGGGGCTACTATGGCTACACCTTC	CASSTVDRGYYGYTF